One sample yielded the 32 T cell receptor delta chains listed below, sequenced in a study of human gamma delta and Vdelta1 T cells (dated by TCRdb to 2016 to 2019). Which antigens these TCRs recognize remains unknown. The library came from PCR. Sequenced using an Illumina MiSeq. TCRdb called clones anew from the public reads via CATT; matching DNA rows were later pooled. The sample table lists approximately 7,000 delta-chain clones, almost 40% of them with a count of one. The ten largest account for approximately 5.9% of the sample. The sequenced material came from Vdelta1 gamma-delta T cells from blood grown in culture (DOT cells). In the paper's terms, the cell subset or site label means: Delta One T cells, in vitro expanded/differentiated Vd1+ gamma-delta T cells. These receptors originate from a human donor in good health.

This chain joins TRDV1 and TRDJ1; D may be TRDD3 (6 bases). Between the trimmed V and J ends, which lost 3 bases and 0 bases, there was a span of 20 bases. The CDR3 extends over 18 amino acids. Per germline, CDR1 TSWWSYY and CDR2 QGS. The CDR3 DNA reads as TGTGCTCTTGGGGATCCCCTGCGTCTGAACTGGGACACCGATAAACTCATCTTT. It encodes CALGDPLRLNWDTDKLIF.

This chain uses TRDV1 with TRDJ1, with 12 nucleotides matching TRDD3. CDR1 is TSWWSYY, CDR2 QGS, per germline. This CDR3 contains 21 residues. The junction had 16 bases not matched to a gene; V was cut back by 1 base and J by 1 base. CDR3 coding DNA: TGTGCTCTTGGGGAACCCTGGGACTCTGACTGGGGGATACTCTTCACCGATAAACTCATCTTT. It yields the protein CALGEPWDSDWGILFTDKLIF.

To note about this clone: One base away lies a much larger clone, so this may be a sequencing read error. The chain carries TRDV1 and TRDJ1; 13 bases are a match to TRDD3. Germline V gives CDR1 TSWWSYY, CDR2 QGS. J gave up 0 bases and V 0 bases, and 25 bases lay outside the gene matches. The CDR3 loop spans 25 amino acids. The CDR3 loop is CALGELHGPTNTGGYAERYTDKLIF. The CDR3 nucleotides are TGTGCTCTTGGGGAACTACATGGACCTACTAATACTGGGGGATACGCCGAAAGGTACACCGATAAACTCATCTTT.

The chain carries TRDV1 and TRDJ1; D is unresolved. Trimming shortened V by 3 bases and J by 1 base, and 18 bases separated the two germline ends. CDR3 length: 17 amino acids. CDR1 and CDR2 from the germline V gene are TSWWSYY and QGS. The CDR3 DNA is TGTGCTCTTGGGGAGCTTTCCCGTCGTAAGGGCACCGATAAACTCATCTTT. This codes for CALGELSRRKGTDKLIF.

This clone was seen only a few times. The chain employs TRDV1 and TRDJ1; TRDD3 aligns across 8 bases. CDR3 length: 19 residues. With 4 bases clipped from V and 7 bases from J, the junction kept 23 bases outside the gene matches. Germline-derived CDR1 and CDR2 are TSWWSYY and QGS. CDR3 sequence reads: CALGAAFPSEGDISVKLIF. CDR3 DNA sequence: TGTGCTCTTGGGGCGGCCTTCCCCTCAGAGGGGGATATTTCGGTTAAACTCATCTTT.

This sequence joins TRDV1 and TRDJ1; 7 nucleotides align to TRDD3. The germline V gene encodes CDR1 TSWWSYY and CDR2 QGS. Trimming removed 3 bases from V and 0 bases from J; junction bases left unmatched: 25. The CDR3 extends over 22 amino acids. The CDR3 region is CALGDVPGLFPRGGMYTDKLIF. CDR3 DNA sequence: TGTGCTCTTGGGGACGTCCCCGGCCTTTTCCCGCGGGGGGGGATGTACACCGATAAACTCATCTTT.

This clone was found once. V gene TRDV1 combines with J gene TRDJ1; possibly TRDD2 or TRDD3 for D (6 bases each). The CDR3 spans 22 residues. V was cut by 0 bases and J by 0 bases, with 29 bases left in between. Germline CDR1 and CDR2: TSWWSYY and QGS. DNA for the CDR3: TGTGCTCTTGGGGAACTGTCCTCCTACAACTGGCCTGGGGATTCCTACACCGATAAACTCATCTTT. This sequence encodes CALGELSSYNWPGDSYTDKLIF.

The chain employs TRDV1 and TRDJ1; 9 nucleotides match TRDD2. The CDR3 runs 20 residues. V lost 2 bases to trimming and J lost 0 bases; unmatched junction nucleotides: 16. Looked up from germline, CDR1 is TSWWSYY and CDR2 is QGS. This CDR3 reads CALGEIWPSYVSTHTDKLIF. In DNA form, the CDR3 reads TGTGCTCTTGGGGAAATATGGCCTTCCTACGTTAGTACACACACCGATAAACTCATCTTT.

Comment on this clone: Possible read error: a much larger clone is one base away. The sample contains more than one DNA sequence encoding this CDR3. The chain links TRDV1 to TRDJ1; perhaps TRDD3 as D (5 bases). Germline V gene sequence: CDR1 TSWWSYY, CDR2 QGS. CDR3 length equals 18 residues. In DNA form, the CDR3 reads TGTGCTCTAGGGGAACTCGTGTTGTTCCCCAAGAAGGGTAATAAACTCATCTTT. Its protein is CALGELVLFPKKGNKLIF.

The chain has TRDV1 and TRDJ4, with D possibly being TRDD2 or TRDD3 (6 bases each). Germline assignment: CDR1 TSWWSYY and CDR2 QGS. Trimming shortened V by 0 bases and J by 0 bases, and 20 bases separated the two germline ends. This CDR3 has 18 amino acids. CDR3 in amino acids: CALGELPTLGFWARPLIF. The CDR3 DNA reads TGTGCTCTTGGGGAACTTCCTACTCTGGGGTTTTGGGCCAGACCCCTGATCTTT.

This clone was seen only a few times. The rearrangement joins TRDV1 to TRDJ1; TRDD3 agrees at 9 bases. The CDR3 length is 20 residues. V was pared by 5 bases and J by 9 bases, with 28 bases of the junction left unmatched. Germline V gene data show CDR1 as TSWWSYY and CDR2 as QGS. The CDR3 region is CALGFPVTSLFGDTRGELIF. As DNA, the CDR3 is TGTGCTCTTGGGTTTCCAGTTACATCCCTTTTCGGGGATACGCGAGGTGAACTCATCTTT.

Remarks on this clone: A junction boundary mismatches the germline segment, possibly from a read error. This sequence joins TRDV1 and TRDJ1; 8 nucleotides line up with TRDD2. From germline, CDR1 is TSWWSYY and CDR2 QGS. The length of the CDR3 is 21 residues. CDR3 in amino acids: CALGELNFLPTLNYPTDKRIF. The CDR3 nucleotides are TGTGCTCTTGGGGAACTAAATTTTCTTCCTACGTTAAACTACCCCACCGATAAACGCATCTTT.

The rearrangement uses TRDV1 and TRDJ1; D possibly corresponds to TRDD3 (6 bases). In germline, CDR1 is TSWWSYY, CDR2 QGS. The CDR3 has 21 residues. V lost 0 bases, J lost 4 bases, and 30 bases lay in between. The CDR3 here is CALGELSFPRGPLGYGDKLIF. The CDR3 DNA sequence: TGTGCTCTTGGGGAACTCAGCTTCCCACGAGGACCCCTGGGGTACGGCGATAAACTCATCTTT.

The V gene is TRDV1, the J gene TRDJ1; 7 nucleotides match TRDD3. Trimming took 2 bases from V and 0 from J; bases not matched to a gene: 15. Germline V gene lookup returns CDR1 TSWWSYY and CDR2 QGS. This CDR3 spans 19 amino acids. In DNA, the CDR3 is TGTGCTCTTGGGGAAACTTCTGGCTGGGGGGGCGAGAACACCGATAAACTCATCTTT. This sequence encodes CALGETSGWGGENTDKLIF.

The chain joins TRDV1 to TRDJ1, with D possibly being TRDD3 (6 bases). The germline V gene encodes CDR1 TSWWSYY and CDR2 QGS. The CDR3 is 14 residues long. Deletions cut 0 bases from V and 4 bases from J, with 9 bases between. CDR3 region: CALGELVIRDKLIF. DNA of the CDR3: TGTGCTCTTGGGGAACTGGTGATACGCGATAAACTCATCTTT.

With respect to this clone: The same CDR3 is also encoded by other DNA sequences in this sample. This chain joins TRDV1 and TRDJ1; possibly TRDD2 for D (6 bases). The CDR3 spans 23 residues. The V end lost 1 base, the J end lost 0 bases, and 33 bases lay between the germline ends. Germline assignment: CDR1 TSWWSYY and CDR2 QGS. This CDR3 is CALGEPRPKTLANDFLYTDKLIF. In nucleotides, the CDR3 is TGTGCTCTTGGGGAACCCCGTCCTAAAACTCTGGCCAATGACTTCCTCTACACCGATAAACTCATCTTT.

This clone is medium-sized. V gene TRDV1 combines with J gene TRDJ1; D is possibly TRDD3 (10 bases). The germline V gene encodes CDR1 TSWWSYY and CDR2 QGS. Trimming removed 2 bases at V and 4 bases at J, with 38 bases between. The CDR3 has 23 residues. In DNA form, the CDR3 reads TGTGCTCTTGGGGAATTTAGAAGGCCTTCCTACCCGTACTGGGGGATGAACATCGATAAACTCATCTTT. Its translation is CALGEFRRPSYPYWGMNIDKLIF.

Of note for this clone: One end of the junction varies from germline; a read error may be responsible. The chain has TRDV1 and TRDJ3; 12 bases map to TRDD3. Germline values: CDR1 TSWWSYY, CDR2 QGS. This CDR3 is 21 amino acids long. As DNA, the CDR3 is TGTGCTCTTGGTGATACTGGGGGATACTTCCCCTCCTCCTGGGACACCCGACAGATATTTTTC. Amino acid sequence: CALGDTGGYFPSSWDTRQIFF.

This clone has a handful of counts. The rearrangement joins TRDV1 to TRDJ1; no clear D. Trimming stripped 0 bases from V and 1 base from J, with 15 bases between. Germline CDR1 TSWWSYY, CDR2 QGS. There are 17 residues in the CDR3. This chain's CDR3 is CALGELWEGSFTDKLIF. The CDR3 bases are TGTGCTCTTGGGGAACTTTGGGAGGGGTCTTTCACCGATAAACTCATCTTT.

The chain links TRDV1 to TRDJ1, with 8 bases aligning to TRDD3. The V segment lost 0 bases and the J segment 0 bases; nucleotides outside the gene matches: 12. Germline-derived CDR1 and CDR2 are TSWWSYY and QGS. The CDR3 sequence is 19 residues long. The DNA for the CDR3 is TGTGCTCTTGGGGAACTTACCTACAGGATGGGGGATTACACCGATAAACTCATCTTT. It is translated as CALGELTYRMGDYTDKLIF.

This clone was counted between two and nine times. This chain joins TRAV38-2/DV8 and TRDJ1, with D tentatively TRDD3 (6 bases). CDR3 length equals 17 residues. Trimming stripped 1 base from V and 0 bases from J, with 16 bases between. Germline CDR1 TSESDYY, CDR2 QEAYKQQN. Here the CDR3 DNA reads TGTGCTTATAGGAGCATAGGGTGGGGGCCGTACACCGATAAACTCATCTTT. Amino acid sequence: CAYRSIGWGPYTDKLIF.

V is TRDV1 and J is TRDJ1; TRDD3 matches 7 bases. The junction had 9 bases not matched to a gene; V was cut back by 1 base and J by 1 base. CDR1 is TSWWSYY and CDR2 is QGS in the germline V gene. This CDR3 contains 17 residues. CDR3: CALGEQATWGPTDKLIF. The CDR3 bases are TGTGCTCTTGGGGAACAGGCGACCTGGGGGCCCACCGATAAACTCATCTTT.

The chain uses TRDV1 and TRDJ1; 10 bases match TRDD3. The J segment lost 2 bases and the V segment lost 4 bases, leaving 28 bases of the junction unmatched. Germline lookup yields CDR1 TSWWSYY and CDR2 QGS. This CDR3 spans 23 amino acids. The CDR3 sequence: CALGGSPGGLRLLGDTHTDKLIF. CDR3 sequence (DNA): TGTGCTCTTGGGGGCTCCCCGGGGGGCCTTCGCCTGTTGGGGGATACACATACCGATAAACTCATCTTT.

This clone was detected a few times. The chain employs TRDV1 and TRDJ1; 9 bases fit TRDD3. CDR1 and CDR2 (germline): TSWWSYY, QGS. With V trimmed by 1 base and J by 2 bases, 23 bases remained unmatched. The CDR3 runs 22 residues. The CDR3 sequence is CALGEHWALLRTGGGETDKLIF. DNA for the CDR3: TGTGCTCTTGGGGAACATTGGGCCCTATTGCGTACTGGGGGAGGGGAAACCGATAAACTCATCTTT.

The chain combines TRDV1 with TRDJ1; possible D gene TRDD3, 8 bases. V lost 4 bases, J lost 0 bases, and 24 bases lay in between. Germline V gene lookup returns CDR1 TSWWSYY and CDR2 QGS. CDR3 size: 19 residues. DNA of the CDR3: TGTGCTCTTGGGGTCCTTTCCTACCGGGGGATAACTTACACCGATAAACTCATCTTT. It is translated as CALGVLSYRGITYTDKLIF.

The sample holds a few counts of this clone. The chain couples TRDV1 to TRDJ1, with 13 bases identical to TRDD3. Germline trimming cut 6 bases from V and 1 base from J; bases unmatched to any gene: 29. CDR1 is TSWWSYY and CDR2 is QGS in the germline V gene. This CDR3 has 24 residues. The CDR3 is CALGLGPFVTFLLGDTRSTDKLIF. The CDR3 DNA is TGTGCTCTTGGCCTCGGCCCTTTCGTTACTTTTTTACTGGGGGATACGAGGTCCACCGATAAACTCATCTTT.

The chain combines TRDV1 with TRDJ1, with TRDD2 identical over 9 bases. Germline CDR1 reads TSWWSYY; CDR2 reads QGS. The CDR3 is made up of 25 amino acids. With V trimmed by 4 bases and J by 0 bases, 33 bases remained unmatched. CDR3 sequence reads: CALGAHLPTGSPSGIRVHNTDKLIF. The CDR3 nucleotides are TGTGCTCTTGGGGCACACCTTCCTACTGGTTCCCCCTCCGGGATCCGCGTACACAACACCGATAAACTCATCTTT.

By share, this clone counts as medium-sized. This chain connects TRDV1 to TRDJ1, with 9 nucleotides matching TRDD3. V lost 0 bases to trimming and J lost 4 bases; unmatched junction nucleotides: 12. The CDR3 sequence is 18 residues long. Germline V gene sequence: CDR1 TSWWSYY, CDR2 QGS. CDR3 sequence reads: CALGELFRLGDRRDKLIF. In nucleotides, the CDR3 is TGTGCTCTTGGGGAACTTTTTAGGCTGGGGGATCGACGCGATAAACTCATCTTT.

The rearrangement links TRDV1 to TRDJ1; D unresolved. Trimming removed 1 base at V and 1 base at J, with 19 bases between. CDR3 length: 18 residues. Germline loops: CDR1 TSWWSYY, CDR2 QGS. The CDR3 DNA sequence: TGTGCTCTTGGGGAACACGCGTTGTTTCGAGCCTTCACCGATAAACTCATCTTT. It codes for CALGEHALFRAFTDKLIF.

This clone was counted a few times. The chain is built from TRDV1 and TRDJ1, with D unclear. The V gene's germline CDR1 is TSWWSYY and CDR2 QGS. CDR3 size: 16 residues. Between the trimmed V and J ends, which lost 1 base and 1 base, there was a span of 13 bases. The CDR3 nucleotides are TGTGCTCTTGGGGAACAAGGACCTATACCCACCGATAAACTCATCTTT. Protein sequence: CALGEQGPIPTDKLIF.

This chain links TRDV1 with TRDJ1; 12 positions agree with TRDD3. Trimming took 3 bases from V and 4 from J; bases not matched to a gene: 21. This CDR3 is 21 amino acids long. Germline CDR1 reads TSWWSYY; CDR2 reads QGS. The CDR3: CALGDHPTRSTGGYFGDKLIF. The CDR3, as DNA: TGTGCTCTTGGGGATCATCCTACTCGAAGTACTGGGGGATACTTTGGCGATAAACTCATCTTT.

This clone has a handful of counts. The chain has TRDV1 and TRDJ2, with 8 bases identical to TRDD3. Germline V gene lookup returns CDR1 TSWWSYY and CDR2 QGS. The ends lost 1 base at V and 4 bases at J; junction bases unmatched: 17. The CDR3 is 20 residues long. The CDR3 DNA reads TGTGCTCTTGGGGAACGGGGCCTACCCCTACTGGGGGGCTCGACAGCACAACTCTTCTTT. Amino acid sequence: CALGERGLPLLGGSTAQLFF.